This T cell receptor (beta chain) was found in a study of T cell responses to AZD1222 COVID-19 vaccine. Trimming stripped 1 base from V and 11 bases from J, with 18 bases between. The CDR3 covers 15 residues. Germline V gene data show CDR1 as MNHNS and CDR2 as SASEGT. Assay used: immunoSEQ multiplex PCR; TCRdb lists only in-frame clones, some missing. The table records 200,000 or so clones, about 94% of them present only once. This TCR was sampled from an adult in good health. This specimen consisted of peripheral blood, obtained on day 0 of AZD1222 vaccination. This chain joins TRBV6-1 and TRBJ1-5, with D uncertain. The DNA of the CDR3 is TGTGCCAGCAGTGAAGTTCTCCTAACTGCGTTGGCCCAGCATTTT. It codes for CASSEVLLTALAQHF.